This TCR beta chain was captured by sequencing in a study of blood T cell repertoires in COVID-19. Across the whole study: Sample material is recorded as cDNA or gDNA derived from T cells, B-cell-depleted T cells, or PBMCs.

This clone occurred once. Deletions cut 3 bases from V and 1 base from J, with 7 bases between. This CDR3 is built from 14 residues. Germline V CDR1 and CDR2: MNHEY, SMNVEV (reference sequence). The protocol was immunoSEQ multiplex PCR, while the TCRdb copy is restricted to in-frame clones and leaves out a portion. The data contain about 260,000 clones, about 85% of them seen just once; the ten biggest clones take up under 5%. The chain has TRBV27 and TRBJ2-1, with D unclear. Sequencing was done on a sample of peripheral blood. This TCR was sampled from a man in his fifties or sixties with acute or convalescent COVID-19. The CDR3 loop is CASSFSKSYNEQFF. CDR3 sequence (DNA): TGTGCCAGCAGTTTTTCAAAATCCTACAATGAGCAGTTCTTC.